This entry concerns a single T cell receptor (beta chain). This specimen belongs to a study of blood T cell repertoires in COVID-19. The wider study: Nucleic acid was either cDNA or gDNA, and it came from T cells, B-cell-depleted T cells, or PBMCs.

Under the authors' procedure: Reference gene primer amplification in the assay estimated nucleated cell counts. The data were produced by immunoSEQ multiplex PCR, yet TCRdb's version contains in-frame clones alone and is incomplete. From that table come the V and J calls and clone size; the DNA was used to work out D and trimming. The table records under 250,000 clones, over 65% of them present only once. With 5 bases clipped from V and 7 bases from J, the junction kept 7 bases outside the gene matches. CDR3 length equals 14 residues. Germline V CDR1 and CDR2: LNHDA, SQIVND (reference sequence). Cohort assignment relied on participant-reported clinical history.

This sequence joins TRBV19 and TRBJ1-5, with TRBD1 matching over 8 bases. Sequencing input: PBMCs or T cells enriched from blood (not recorded which). The receptor comes from a woman in her fifties or sixties who had recovered from COVID-19. The CDR3 protein is CASSEQGAKQPQHF. As DNA, the CDR3 is TGTGCCAGTAGTGAGCAGGGGGCGAAGCAGCCCCAGCATTTT.